The 20 T cell receptor beta chains below come from one sample, sequenced in a study of CD8+CD57+ T cells in acquired aplastic anemia. Profiling that covered TCR beta VDJ and CDR3 relied on genomic DNA as its template. TCRdb re-called the reads with MiXCR, one entry per CDR3 protein. The table shows some 130,000 distinct CDR3 sequences, with 41% occurring only once. The sample comprised sorted CD4+, CD8+, or CD8+CD57+ T cells (not recorded which) from PBMCs. Receptors originate from a human donor in good health, serving as a control.

This clonotype was recorded at least ten times. DNA for the CDR3: TGCGCCAGCAGTGATGTCGGTGGAGGCTACACCTTC. It yields the protein CASSDVGGGYTF. This sequence joins TRBV10-2 and TRBJ1-2; D is undetermined. The ends were cut back, 3 bases at V and 8 bases at J, with 10 bases in the middle. This CDR3 has 12 residues. Germline V gives CDR1 WSHSY, CDR2 SAAADI.

The table lists this clonotype with many counts. J is TRBJ2-5 and V is TRBV5-8; D not resolved. Trimming pared 0 bases from V and 0 bases from J, leaving 9 bases between. Per the germline V gene, CDR1 is SGHTS and CDR2 is YDEGEE. The CDR3 is 15 amino acids. This CDR3 is CASSLGGSYQETQYF. The CDR3 region has the DNA TGTGCCAGCAGCTTGGGCGGATCCTACCAAGAGACCCAGTACTTC.

The chain is built from TRBV20-1 and TRBJ2-7; 11 bases are shared with TRBD2. Germline CDR1 is DFQATT and CDR2 is SNEGSKA (reference sequence). V shed 5 bases, J shed 2 bases, and the junction held 5 bases outside the gene matches. The CDR3 runs 14 residues. The CDR3 DNA is TGCAGTGCTCCTAGCGGGGGGATAACCTACGAGCAGTACTTC. Its translation: CSAPSGGITYEQYF.

This clonotype was observed once. The chain carries TRBV9 and TRBJ2-1, with 11 bases matching TRBD2. The CDR3 runs to 19 residues. Germline V gene sequence: CDR1 SGDLS, CDR2 YYNGEE. Trimming took 3 bases from V and 0 from J; bases not matched to a gene: 11. The DNA of the CDR3 is TGTGCCAGCAGCGGATTAGGGCTAGCGGGGGGTTTCTCCTACAATGAGCAGTTCTTC. It is translated as CASSGLGLAGGFSYNEQFF.

This clonotype was found once. A much more abundant neighbour one base away suggests this may be a read error. The gene calls are TRBV30 and TRBJ1-5; D gene ambiguous. Germline CDR1 reads GTSNPN; CDR2 reads SVGIG (reference sequence). This CDR3 region has 13 residues. The V end was cut by 2 bases, the J end by 3 bases, with 8 bases between. This chain's CDR3 is CAWSSGTNQPQHF. In DNA, the CDR3 is TGTGCCTGGAGTTCAGGTACCAATCAGCCCCAGCATTTT.

In this sample, this clonotype turned up a few times. The genes are TRBV25-1 and TRBJ1-2, with unresolved D. Germline lookup yields CDR1 MGHDK and CDR2 SYGVNS. The CDR3 contains 15 residues. V lost 4 bases, J lost 3 bases, and 15 bases lay in between. The CDR3 nucleotides are TGTGCCAGCAGTGGCTCCATCCAGTCGGACTATGGCTACACCTTC. This gives the protein CASSGSIQSDYGYTF.

There are many counts of this clonotype. J is TRBJ1-2 and V is TRBV20-1, with TRBD1 matching over 7 bases. The germline V gene encodes CDR1 DFQATT and CDR2 SNEGSKA (reference sequence). The CDR3 extends over 11 amino acids. The V and J ends lost 4 bases and 8 bases, in that order; junction bases with no gene match: 4. Written as DNA, the CDR3 is TGCAGTGCTATCAGGGGGATCGGCTACACCTTC. This encodes CSAIRGIGYTF.

The J gene is TRBJ2-3, the V gene TRBV7-2; D not certain. V lost 1 base and J lost 3, with 5 bases in between. The CDR3 is made up of 13 amino acids. CDR1 is SGHTA and CDR2 is FQGNSA in the germline V gene. As DNA, the CDR3 is TGTGCCAGCAGCTTAGTTCGGACAGATACGCAGTATTTT. Translated: CASSLVRTDTQYF.

The V gene is TRBV5-5, the J gene TRBJ1-2; tentatively, D is TRBD1 (5 bases). Germline V lookup: CDR1 SGHKS, CDR2 YYEKEE (reference sequence). Trimming took off 0 bases at V and 2 bases at J, with 11 bases between the two ends. This CDR3 comprises 15 residues. The CDR3 reads CASSLGGRANYGYTF. CDR3 sequence (DNA): TGTGCCAGCAGCTTGGGGGGCAGGGCCAACTATGGCTACACCTTC.

This clonotype was seen at least ten times. This sequence joins TRBV6-1 and TRBJ1-2, with a possible D match to TRBD1 (6 bases). This CDR3 has 12 amino acids. Trimming removed 11 bases at V and 3 bases at J, with 13 bases between. Germline CDR1 and CDR2: MNHNS and SASEGT. The CDR3 is CAGGGRDYGYTF. CDR3 in DNA: TGTGCCGGGGGCGGGAGGGACTATGGCTACACCTTC.

This clonotype was seen ten or more times. The V gene is TRBV9, the J gene TRBJ1-6; D is uncertain. The CDR3 length is 13 residues. V was cut by 7 bases and J by 4 bases, with 9 bases left in between. CDR1 is SGDLS, CDR2 YYNGEE, per germline. CDR3 loop: CASSSSYNSPLHF. In DNA form, the CDR3 reads TGTGCCAGCTCGTCCAGTTATAATTCACCCCTCCACTTT.

This clonotype showed up just once. This may stem from a read error, because a much larger clone lies one nucleotide away. The gene calls are TRBV5-5 and TRBJ2-3, with TRBD1 matching 9 bases. Germline V gene lookup returns CDR1 SGHKS and CDR2 YYEKEE (reference sequence). The length of the CDR3 is 13 residues. For the CDR3, the DNA is TGTCCCAGCAGCTTGCAAGGACAGGGGAAAAAGTATTTT. Amino acids: CPSSLQGQGKKYF.

This clonotype was seen a handful of times. The J gene is TRBJ2-5, the V gene TRBV10-2; D tentatively fits TRBD1 or TRBD2 (5 bases each). The CDR3 covers 14 residues. The germline V gene encodes CDR1 WSHSY and CDR2 SAAADI. Trimming pared 2 bases from V and 2 bases from J, leaving 9 bases between. The CDR3 region is CASSEIGGQETQYF. CDR3 coding DNA: TGCGCCAGCAGTGAGATTGGGGGACAAGAGACCCAGTACTTC.

This clonotype was observed at least ten times. V and J are TRBV15 and TRBJ1-5, with 7 bases fitting TRBD1. The CDR3 totals 15 residues. The ends lost 3 bases at V and 4 bases at J; junction bases unmatched: 6. Germline V lookup: CDR1 LNHNV, CDR2 YYDKDF (reference sequence). CDR3: CATSRTGRGNQPQHF. In DNA form, the CDR3 reads TGTGCCACCAGCAGGACAGGGCGCGGGAATCAGCCCCAGCATTTT. Together with reference TRBV15 and TRBJ1-5, the CDR3 gives the full variable domain: DAMVIQNPRYQVTQFGKPVTLSCSQTLNHNVMYWYQQKSSQAPKLLFHYYDKDFNNEADTPDNFQSRRPNTSFCFLDIRSPGLGDTAMYLCATSRTGRGNQPQHFGDGTRLSIL.

In this sample, this clonotype turned up many times. The chain combines TRBV27 with TRBJ1-6; no clear D gene. Germline V lookup: CDR1 MNHEY, CDR2 SMNVEV (reference sequence). The CDR3 spans 16 residues. V was trimmed by 2 bases and J by 2 bases, leaving 10 bases between them. The CDR3 DNA sequence: TGTGCCAGCAGTTTAACTCGGCAGACCTATAATTCACCCCTCCACTTT. It yields the protein CASSLTRQTYNSPLHF.

Points on this clonotype: Given a much more abundant clone one base away, this may be a read error. The V and J genes are TRBV25-1 and TRBJ1-1; 7 nucleotides agree with TRBD1. Losses at the gene ends were 11 bases for V and 8 bases for J; bases not matched to a gene: 5. Germline CDR1 MGHDK, CDR2 SYGVNS. The CDR3 sequence is 10 residues long. CDR3 loop: CAAMTGEAFF. The CDR3 region has the DNA TGTGCCGCCATGACAGGGGAAGCTTTCTTT. Full variable domain (rest looked up from reference TRBV25-1 and TRBJ1-1): EADIYQTPRYLVIGTGKKITLECSQTMGHDKMYWYQQDPGMELHLIHYSYGVNSTEKGDLSSESTVSRIRTEHFPLTLESARPSHTSQYLCAAMTGEAFFGQGTRLTVV.

This clonotype was picked up many times. The chain has TRBV3-1 and TRBJ2-5; possibly TRBD1 for D (6 bases). The CDR3 is 14 amino acids. From germline, CDR1 is LGHDT and CDR2 YNNKEL (reference sequence). Trimming shortened V by 1 base and J by 1 base, and 7 bases separated the two germline ends. The CDR3 spells CASSQVRGQETQYF. The CDR3 region has the DNA TGTGCCAGCAGCCAAGTCAGGGGCCAAGAGACCCAGTACTTC.

This chain links TRBV6-2 or TRBV6-3 with TRBJ1-5; tentatively, D is TRBD1 (5 bases). CDR3 length: 14 amino acids. Germline-derived CDR1 and CDR2 are MNHEY and SVGEGT. Trimming shortened V by 2 bases and J by 6 bases, and 11 bases separated the two germline ends. The CDR3 sequence is CASSYGRGIQPQHF. In nucleotides, the CDR3 is TGTGCCAGCAGTTACGGACGGGGGATTCAGCCCCAGCATTTT.

This clonotype was detected only once. V gene TRBV19 combines with J gene TRBJ2-2; a weak D match, TRBD2 (6 bases). This CDR3 has 15 residues. Trimming pared 9 bases from V and 8 bases from J, leaving 22 bases between. Germline V gene sequence: CDR1 LNHDA, CDR2 SQIVND (reference sequence). CDR3 DNA sequence: TGTGCCAGCACAAAACCCTTGGGGGGAGTGGGGGAGCTGTTTTTT. Its translation is CASTKPLGGVGELFF.

This clonotype was seen repeatedly, ten times or more. The J gene is TRBJ1-5, the V gene TRBV12-3 or TRBV12-4, with D unclear. The V and J ends lost 4 bases and 3 bases respectively, with 10 bases between them. The CDR3 is 14 amino acids. CDR3 nucleotides: TGTGCCAGCAGTTACCGGGCCGCCAATCAGCCCCAGCATTTT. It codes for CASSYRAANQPQHF.